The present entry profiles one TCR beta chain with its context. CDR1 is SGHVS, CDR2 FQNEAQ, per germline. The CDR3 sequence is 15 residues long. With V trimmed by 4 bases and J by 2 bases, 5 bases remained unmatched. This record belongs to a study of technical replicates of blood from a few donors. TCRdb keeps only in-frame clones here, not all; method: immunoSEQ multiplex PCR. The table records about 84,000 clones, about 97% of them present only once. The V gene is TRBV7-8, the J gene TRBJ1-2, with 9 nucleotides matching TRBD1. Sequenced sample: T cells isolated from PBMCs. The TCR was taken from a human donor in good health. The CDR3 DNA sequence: TGTGCCAGCAGCTCTCGGACAGGGGTAAACTATGGCTACACCTTC. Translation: CASSSRTGVNYGYTF. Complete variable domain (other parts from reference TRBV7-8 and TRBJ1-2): GAGVSQSPRYKVAKRGQDVALRCDPISGHVSLFWYQQALGQGPEFLTYFQNEAQLDKSGLPSDRFFAERPEGSVSTLKIQRTQQEDSAVYLCASSSRTGVNYGYTFGSGTRLTVV.